This T cell receptor (beta chain) derives from a study of blood T cells in healthy people across ages. General study points: The unsorted PBMCs prevented any conclusive comparison of naive versus antigen-experienced cells.

Peripheral blood samples of approximately 10 milliliters were drawn from each donor. On this clonotype: Its antigen is still unknown.

With a J-beta primer mix and a sample-barcoded 5' primer, a second PCR ran about 7 to 12 cycles. Each CDR3 protein gets one entry after TCRdb re-called the 5' RACE reads with MiXCR. This repertoire shows around 800,000 distinct CDR3 sequences, about 26% found once; its top ten account for 2.5% to 3.5%. V was trimmed by 3 bases and J by 4 bases, leaving 9 bases between them. This CDR3 has 13 amino acids. Germline values: CDR1 LGHDT, CDR2 YNNKEL (reference sequence). These data were also filed under a second study, of T cells of mothers and their children.

The receptor was isolated from a boy between 5 and 17 years old in good health. Sequencing input: blood. The chain is built from TRBV3-1 and TRBJ1-2; D not resolved. The CDR3 DNA reads TGTGCCAGCAGCCAGGGGAAAATCTATGGCTACACCTTC. Protein product: CASSQGKIYGYTF.